The present T cell receptor (beta chain) was sequenced within a study of T cells after yellow fever vaccination. Overall study context: Fractions with few cells were prepared using SMART-Seq v4 Ultra Low Input. Overall study findings and caveats: FACS-sorted repertoires might harbor abundant contaminating clonotypes from the bulk population. Though weaker, the secondary response peaked faster, on day 5 versus 15. Among all clonotypes, a small share was observed in both CD4 and CD8 compartments.

This clonotype was recorded a few times. What it binds is not known. TCRdb ran MiXCR on the 5' RACE reads and lists one entry per CDR3 protein. This sample has about 320,000 distinct CDR3 sequences, with 3.5% to 4.5% found just once. Germline V gives CDR1 MGHRA, CDR2 YSYEKL. The CDR3 length is 17 residues. The ends were cut back, 0 bases at V and 3 bases at J, with 15 bases in the middle. V is TRBV4-1 and J is TRBJ2-1; TRBD2 might be the D (5 bases). Material: PBMCs, obtained 15 days after the yellow fever booster vaccination. This TCR came from a man aged 18 to 29 who received the YFV17D yellow fever vaccine. The CDR3 nucleotides read TGCGCCAGCAGCCAAGATATTCGGGGAGTCTTCTACAATGAGCAGTTCTTC. Protein product: CASSQDIRGVFYNEQFF.